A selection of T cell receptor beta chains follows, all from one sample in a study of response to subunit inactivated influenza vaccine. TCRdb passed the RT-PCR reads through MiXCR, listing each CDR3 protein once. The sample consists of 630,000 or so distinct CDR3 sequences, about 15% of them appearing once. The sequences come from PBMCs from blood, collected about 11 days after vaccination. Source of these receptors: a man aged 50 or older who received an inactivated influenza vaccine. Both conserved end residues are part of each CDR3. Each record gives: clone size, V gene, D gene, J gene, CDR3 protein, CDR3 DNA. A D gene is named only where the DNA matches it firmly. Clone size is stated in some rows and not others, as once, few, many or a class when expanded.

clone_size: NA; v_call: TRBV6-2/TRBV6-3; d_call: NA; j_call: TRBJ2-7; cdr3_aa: CASSYLGGSSYEQYF; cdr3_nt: TGTGCCAGCAGTTACTTAGGAGGCAGCTCCTACGAGCAGTACTTC
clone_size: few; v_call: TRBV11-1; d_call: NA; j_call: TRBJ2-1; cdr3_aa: CASSLVPFQGRSSYNEQFF; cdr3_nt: TGTGCCAGCAGCTTAGTTCCTTTTCAGGGCCGATCCTCCTACAATGAGCAGTTCTTC
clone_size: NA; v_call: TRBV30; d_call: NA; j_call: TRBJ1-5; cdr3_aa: CAWQGGDQPQHF; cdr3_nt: TGTGCCTGGCAGGGTGGAGATCAGCCCCAGCATTTT
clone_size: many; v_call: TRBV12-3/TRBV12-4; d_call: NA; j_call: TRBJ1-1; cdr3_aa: CASTKPGRETEAFF; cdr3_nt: TGTGCCAGCACCAAACCGGGGCGAGAGACTGAAGCTTTCTTT
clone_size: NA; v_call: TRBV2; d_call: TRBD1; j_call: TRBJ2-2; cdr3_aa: CASAKGANTGELFF; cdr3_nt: TGTGCCAGCGCGAAGGGGGCAAACACCGGGGAGCTGTTTTTT
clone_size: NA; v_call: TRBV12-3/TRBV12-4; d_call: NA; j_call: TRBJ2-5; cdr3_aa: CASNLDLQETQYF; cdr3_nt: TGTGCCAGCAACCTCGACCTACAAGAGACCCAGTACTTC
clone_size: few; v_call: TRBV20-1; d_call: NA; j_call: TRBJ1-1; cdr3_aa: CSARGQGGIMNTEAFF; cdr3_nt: TGCAGTGCTAGAGGACAAGGGGGGATTATGAACACTGAAGCTTTCTTT
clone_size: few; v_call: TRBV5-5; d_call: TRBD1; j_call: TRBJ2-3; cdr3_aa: CASSVGTDRTDTQYF; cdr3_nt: TGTGCCAGCAGCGTAGGGACAGACCGCACAGATACGCAGTATTTT
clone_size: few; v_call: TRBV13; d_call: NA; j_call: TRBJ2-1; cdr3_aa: CASSSLPFNSPSAFSYNEQFF; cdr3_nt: TGTGCCAGCAGCTCCCTGCCCTTCAACAGCCCGTCAGCGTTTTCCTACAATGAGCAGTTCTTC
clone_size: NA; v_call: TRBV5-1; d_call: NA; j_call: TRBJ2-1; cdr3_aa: CASSLAGRATSYNEQFF; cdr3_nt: TGCGCCAGCAGCTTGGCGGGCCGCGCCACATCCTACAATGAGCAGTTCTTC
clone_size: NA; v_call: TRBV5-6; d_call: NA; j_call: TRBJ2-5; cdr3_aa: CASSTERVIQETQYF; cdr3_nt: TGTGCCAGCAGCACCGAGAGGGTGATACAAGAGACCCAGTACTTC
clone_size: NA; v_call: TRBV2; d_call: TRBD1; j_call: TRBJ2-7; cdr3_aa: CASTRDRLDSYEQYF; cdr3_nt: TGTGCCAGCACAAGGGACAGGCTCGACTCCTACGAGCAGTACTTC
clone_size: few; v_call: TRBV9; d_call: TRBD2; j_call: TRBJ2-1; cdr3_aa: CASTLGLAVYNEQFF; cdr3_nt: TGTGCCAGCACCTTGGGACTAGCGGTTTACAATGAGCAGTTCTTC
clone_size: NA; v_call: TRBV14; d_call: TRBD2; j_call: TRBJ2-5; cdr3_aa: CASSQDIAGGETQYF; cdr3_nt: TGTGCCAGCAGCCAAGACATAGCGGGGGGAGAGACCCAGTACTTC
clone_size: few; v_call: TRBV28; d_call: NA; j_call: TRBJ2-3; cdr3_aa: CASNPGTKLNTDTQYF; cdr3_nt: TGTGCCAGCAACCCCGGGACAAAGCTTAACACAGATACGCAGTATTTT
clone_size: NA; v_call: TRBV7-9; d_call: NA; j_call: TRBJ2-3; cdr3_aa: CASSFPGPDTQYF; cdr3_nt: TGTGCCAGCAGCTTTCCGGGCCCAGATACGCAGTATTTT
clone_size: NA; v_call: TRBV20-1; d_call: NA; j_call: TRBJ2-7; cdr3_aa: CSARDRTGRYF; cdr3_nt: TGCAGTGCTAGAGATCGAACAGGTCGGTACTTC
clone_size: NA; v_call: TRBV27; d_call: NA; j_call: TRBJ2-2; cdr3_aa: CASSLEGRMNTGELFF; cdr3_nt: TGTGCCAGCAGTTTAGAGGGACGAATGAACACCGGGGAGCTGTTTTTT
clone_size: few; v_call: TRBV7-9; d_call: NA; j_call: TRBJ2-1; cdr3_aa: CASSLYGGGDNEQFF; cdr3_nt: TGTGCCAGCAGCTTATACGGCGGCGGGGACAATGAGCAGTTCTTC
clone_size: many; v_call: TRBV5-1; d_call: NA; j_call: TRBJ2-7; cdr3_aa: CASSPYGGEQYF; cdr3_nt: TGCGCCAGCAGCCCCTACGGGGGCGAGCAGTACTTC
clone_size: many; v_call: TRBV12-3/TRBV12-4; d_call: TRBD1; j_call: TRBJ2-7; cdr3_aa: CASSQAGQGAKQYF; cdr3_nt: TGTGCCAGCAGTCAAGCAGGACAGGGGGCAAAGCAGTACTTC
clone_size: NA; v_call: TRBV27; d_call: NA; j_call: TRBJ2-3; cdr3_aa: CASSYLDSRIDTQYF; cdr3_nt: TGTGCCAGCAGCTACTTGGACAGCCGCATAGATACGCAGTATTTT
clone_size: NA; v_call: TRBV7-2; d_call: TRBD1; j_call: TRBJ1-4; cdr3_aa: CASSLRGTVTNEKLFF; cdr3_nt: TGTGCCAGCAGCCTTAGGGGGACAGTAACTAATGAAAAACTGTTTTTT
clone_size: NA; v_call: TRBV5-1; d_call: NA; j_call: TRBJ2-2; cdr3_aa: CASSADSRATGELFF; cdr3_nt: TGCGCCAGCAGCGCGGACAGCCGGGCCACCGGGGAGCTGTTTTTT
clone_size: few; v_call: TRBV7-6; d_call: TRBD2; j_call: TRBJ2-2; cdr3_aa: CASSLMSAGGWNTGELFF; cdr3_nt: TGTGCCAGCAGCTTAATGTCCGCGGGAGGGTGGAACACCGGGGAGCTGTTTTTT
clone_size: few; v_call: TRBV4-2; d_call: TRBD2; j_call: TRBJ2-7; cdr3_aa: CASSQDRSGSSYEQYF; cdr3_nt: TGTGCCAGCAGCCAAGATCGGAGCGGGAGCTCCTACGAGCAGTACTTC
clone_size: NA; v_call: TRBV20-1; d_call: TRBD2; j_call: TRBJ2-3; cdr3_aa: CSARDSLRPSGFTDTQYF; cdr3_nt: TGCAGTGCTAGAGATAGCTTAAGGCCTAGCGGATTCACAGATACGCAGTATTTT